This TCR beta chain was found in a study of Tregs in tolerant kidney transplant recipients. Study-level results: Validation in larger populations is needed because few patients were studied. Some patients' samples used different primers over time, so nucleotide sequences weren't comparable.

Assay used: immunoSEQ multiplex PCR; TCRdb lists only in-frame clones, some missing. This sample's table reports 25,000 or so clones. Related graft donors supplied nonmyeloablative bone marrow transplants, and mixed chimerism was transient. This CDR3 comprises 16 residues. Germline-derived CDR1 and CDR2 are SGHRS and YFSETQ. Trimming removed 6 bases from V and 2 bases from J; junction bases left unmatched: 12. Details on this clone: What it recognizes is unknown. Sequencing ends 3 residues short of the CDR3 end; the germline J gene provides the rest.

V gene TRBV5-1 combines with J gene TRBJ2-7, with 9 bases that match TRBD1. This sequence originates from a human patient who received a combined kidney and bone marrow transplant. Some T cells may arise from the graft donor. This sample comprised CD4+ T cells from blood (PBMCs), obtained 6 months after the transplant. The part of the CDR3 DNA that was read is TGCGCCAGCAACCTAATACCCGGGACAGGGACCTACGAG. Its protein is CASNLIPGTGTYE. In full, the CDR3 reads CASNLIPGTGTYEQYF.